Listed below are T cell receptor beta chains from one sample, sequenced in a study of blood T cell repertoires in COVID-19. Some clones are missing from TCRdb's copy, which holds only in-frame ones; the method was immunoSEQ multiplex PCR. The data contain 87,000 or so clones, around 84% of them singletons. The sample comprised peripheral blood. Receptor source: a man aged 35 to 55 with acute or convalescent COVID-19. The CDR3 runs from the conserved cysteine through the conserved F or W. The D gene is left open where the match is weak. A row's size may be missing; if present it is once, few, many or a size class.

TRBD1,TRBV19,NA,TRBJ1-5,CASRRTGTPLEPQHF,TGTGCCAGTAGGAGGACAGGGACACCTCTGGAGCCCCAGCATTTT
TRBD1,TRBV11-1,NA,TRBJ1-2,CASSPTGIYGYTF,TGTGCCAGCAGCCCGACAGGGATCTATGGCTACACCTTC
NA,TRBV6-5,NA,TRBJ1-6,CASSNARGRNSPLHF,TGTGCCAGCTCAAACGCCAGGGGCAGGAATTCACCCCTCCACTTT
NA,TRBV20-1,NA,TRBJ2-1,CSASKRGNYYNEQFF,TGCAGTGCTAGTAAACGGGGGAATTACTACAATGAGCAGTTCTTC
NA,TRBV27,NA,TRBJ2-3,CASSLGEHKITDTQYF,TGTGCCAGCAGTTTAGGGGAGCATAAAATCACAGATACGCAGTATTTT
TRBD2,TRBV7-2,NA,TRBJ2-7,CASRHPGGYEQYF,TGTGCCAGCAGGCACCCGGGGGGCTACGAGCAGTACTTC
NA,TRBV2,NA,TRBJ2-1,CASRAFSPRGNEQFF,TGTGCCAGCAGGGCCTTTTCACCCAGGGGCAATGAGCAGTTCTTC
NA,TRBV2,few,TRBJ1-3,CASSETTGVGGNTIYF,TGTGCCAGCAGTGAAACTACGGGGGTTGGTGGAAACACCATATATTTT
NA,TRBV24-1,medium-sized,TRBJ1-5,CATSDSDRSDQPQHF,TGTGCCACCAGTGATTCGGACAGATCGGATCAGCCCCAGCATTTT
NA,TRBV3-1/TRBV3-2,NA,TRBJ1-1,CASSQGRGTEAFF,TGTGCCAGCAGCCAAGGACGGGGCACTGAAGCTTTCTTT
NA,TRBV7-2,NA,TRBJ1-1,CASNEQKNTEAFF,TGTGCCAGCAACGAACAGAAGAACACTGAAGCTTTCTTT
TRBD1,TRBV30,once,TRBJ1-3,CACRRDRVLSGNTIYF,TGTGCCTGCCGGCGGGACAGGGTCCTCTCTGGAAACACCATATATTTT
NA,TRBV6-1,few,TRBJ2-4,CASSEIEATKNIQYF,TGTGCCAGCAGTGAAATAGAGGCAACCAAAAACATTCAGTACTTC
TRBD1,TRBV5-5,few,TRBJ1-2,CASRLTGAGGYTF,TGTGCCAGCAGACTTACAGGGGCGGGTGGCTACACCTTC
NA,TRBV5-4,NA,TRBJ2-7,CASSHGPIWRTDENYEQYF,TGTGCCAGCAGTCACGGACCCATATGGAGGACTGATGAAAACTACGAGCAGTACTTC
TRBD1,TRBV27,NA,TRBJ2-1,CASSFDRGQYNEQFF,TGTGCCAGCAGTTTTGACAGGGGGCAGTACAATGAGCAGTTCTTC
NA,TRBV20-1,once,TRBJ2-7,CSAGPGYEQYF,TGCAGTGCTGGCCCGGGATACGAGCAGTACTTC
TRBD1,TRBV30,NA,TRBJ1-6,CAWSGGQDNSPLHF,TGTGCCTGGAGTGGTGGACAGGATAATTCACCCCTCCACTTT
TRBD2,TRBV5-1,NA,TRBJ2-1,CASFGTSGYNEQFF,TGCGCCAGCTTCGGGACTAGCGGGTATAATGAGCAGTTCTTC
NA,TRBV5-5,NA,TRBJ1-2,CASSLGAGISYGYTF,TGTGCCAGCAGCTTGGGGGCAGGGATTTCCTATGGCTACACCTTC
TRBD1,TRBV2,NA,TRBJ2-2,CASNLDRGNTGELFF,TGTGCCAGCAACTTGGACAGGGGTAACACCGGGGAGCTGTTTTTT
NA,TRBV5-1,NA,TRBJ2-1,CASSLAGTHNEQFF,TGCGCCAGCAGCTTGGCTGGGACTCACAATGAGCAGTTCTTC
NA,TRBV21-1,NA,TRBJ2-7,CASSKPGQVSYEQYF,TGTGCCAGCAGCAAACCTGGCCAGGTCTCCTACGAGCAGTACTTC
NA,TRBV6-5,NA,TRBJ1-1,CASSTSRQSAEAFF,TGTGCCAGCAGTACCAGCCGACAGTCAGCTGAAGCTTTCTTT
NA,TRBV18,NA,TRBJ1-4,CASSPIGTSYGEKLFF,TGTGCCAGCTCACCAATCGGGACAAGCTATGGTGAAAAACTGTTTTTT
NA,TRBV18,NA,TRBJ1-2,CASSHGNSGYTF,TGTGCCAGCTCCCACGGGAATTCTGGCTACACCTTC
NA,TRBV7-8,NA,TRBJ2-7,CASSLRDIANDEQYF,TGTGCCAGCAGCTTAAGGGACATAGCTAACGACGAGCAGTACTTC
TRBD1,TRBV30,NA,TRBJ1-1,CAWSNHDLRGPTLEAFF,TGTGCCTGGAGTAATCATGACCTCAGGGGGCCCACCCTTGAAGCTTTCTTT
TRBD2,TRBV2,NA,TRBJ2-7,CASSEAGGPDEQYF,TGTGCCAGCAGTGAGGCGGGAGGGCCTGATGAGCAGTACTTC
NA,TRBV9,NA,TRBJ2-7,CASSLTCYEQYF,TGTGCCAGCAGCCTCACTTGTTACGAGCAGTACTTC
NA,TRBV7-2,once,TRBJ1-6,CASSLDEIRGLHF,TGTGCCAGCAGCTTAGATGAGATCAGAGGTCTCCACTTT
NA,TRBV4-3,NA,TRBJ1-1,CASSPNRGTEAFF,TGCGCCAGCAGCCCTAACCGGGGCACTGAAGCTTTCTTT
TRBD2,TRBV5-5,NA,TRBJ2-1,CASSGLAGRSYNEQFF,TGTGCCAGCAGTGGACTAGCGGGTCGCTCCTACAATGAGCAGTTCTTC
NA,TRBV4-3,few,TRBJ1-2,CASSQEAGANYGYTF,TGCGCCAGCAGCCAAGAGGCAGGTGCCAACTATGGCTACACCTTC
NA,TRBV7-2,NA,TRBJ1-1,CASSARQSVNTEAFF,TGTGCCAGCAGCGCCAGACAGTCCGTGAACACTGAAGCTTTCTTT
TRBD2,TRBV3-1/TRBV3-2,NA,TRBJ2-4,CASSGTSGMMAKNIQYF,TGTGCCAGCAGCGGGACTAGCGGGATGATGGCCAAAAACATTCAGTACTTC
TRBD2,TRBV6-2/TRBV6-3,NA,TRBJ2-1,CASSPRGAGGSYNEQFF,TGTGCCAGCAGCCCTAGGGGGGCGGGGGGATCCTACAATGAGCAGTTCTTC
NA,TRBV9,NA,TRBJ1-4,CASSPYSATNEKLFF,TGTGCCAGCAGCCCTTATAGCGCAACTAATGAAAAACTGTTTTTT
NA,TRBV6-5,NA,TRBJ1-6,CASTDEVRNSPLHF,TGTGCCAGCACCGACGAGGTTAGGAATTCACCCCTCCACTTT
NA,TRBV4-1,NA,TRBJ1-3,CASSHPGYSGNTIYF,TGCGCCAGCAGCCATCCAGGGTACTCTGGAAACACCATATATTTT
NA,TRBV7-2,NA,TRBJ1-1,CASSLNRAAFF,TGTGCCAGCAGCTTAAACAGGGCGGCTTTCTTT
NA,TRBV5-8,NA,TRBJ2-7,CASSPTWEASYEQYF,TGTGCCAGCAGCCCTACGTGGGAGGCTTCCTACGAGCAGTACTTC